Below, 27 T cell receptor beta chains from the same sample are listed, as sequenced in a study of blood T cell repertoires in COVID-19. Libraries were prepared by immunoSEQ multiplex PCR; TCRdb keeps only in-frame clonotypes and omits some of them. Here the sample spans over 25,000 clones, about nine tenths being singletons. The sample was peripheral blood. The origin of the receptors is a human donor in a cohort sampled during active COVID-19. The donor label of this sample is uncertain.

Here the CDR3 DNA reads TGCGCCAGCAGCCAAGAGGGGGCGGCTGGGAGAAATGAAAAACTGTTTTTT. This codes for CASSQEGAAGRNEKLFF. The chain has TRBV4-1 and TRBJ1-4; a possible D gene is TRBD1 (6 bases). Germline lookup yields CDR1 MGHRA and CDR2 YSYEKL. The V and J ends lost 0 bases and 5 bases respectively, with 16 bases between them. This CDR3 is 17 amino acids long.

The rearrangement uses TRBV10-3 and TRBJ1-2; maybe TRBD1 (5 bases). The CDR3 has 12 residues. Trimming took 2 bases from V and 8 from J, leaving 9 bases between them. The germline V gene has CDR1 ENHRY and CDR2 SYGVKD. The CDR3 DNA sequence: TGTGCCATCAGTGAGGGGGCAGGCGGCTACACCTTC. This sequence encodes CAISEGAGGYTF.

The chain is built from TRBV6-2 or TRBV6-3 and TRBJ1-5, with 7 bases matching TRBD1. The V segment lost 5 bases and the J segment 6 bases; nucleotides outside the gene matches: 19. The CDR3 contains 18 residues. Germline CDR1 and CDR2: MNHEY and SVGEGT. The CDR3 DNA sequence: TGTGCCAGCAGTGACGACAGGGAACCCCATCCTGGACGTCAGCCCCAGCATTTT. It is translated as CASSDDREPHPGRQPQHF.

This chain connects TRBV15 to TRBJ2-7; 7 nucleotides line up with TRBD2. The CDR3 totals 15 residues. After removal of 0 bases from V and 0 bases from J, the junction contained 2 bases not matched to a gene. Per the germline V gene, CDR1 is LNHNV and CDR2 is YYDKDF (reference sequence). CDR3 protein: CATSREGRGSYEQYF. The CDR3 region has the DNA TGTGCCACCAGCAGAGAGGGGAGGGGCTCCTACGAGCAGTACTTC.

This chain joins TRBV25-1 and TRBJ2-1; 7 nucleotides agree with TRBD1. CDR3 length: 15 residues. In germline, CDR1 is MGHDK, CDR2 SYGVNS. The V and J ends lost 6 bases and 3 bases, in that order; junction bases with no gene match: 8. In nucleotides, the CDR3 is TGTGCCAGCAGCCCCCGGGACAGCTTCTACAATGAGCAGTTCTTC. It encodes CASSPRDSFYNEQFF.

This chain connects TRBV19 to TRBJ1-2; 9 nucleotides match TRBD1. This CDR3 is 15 amino acids long. Looked up from germline, CDR1 is LNHDA and CDR2 is SQIVND (reference sequence). The trim removed 5 bases at V and 2 bases at J, leaving 6 bases unmatched. CDR3 loop: CASSLQGAKNYGYTF. CDR3 in DNA: TGTGCCAGTAGTCTACAGGGGGCGAAGAACTATGGCTACACCTTC.

V and J are TRBV18 and TRBJ1-6, with TRBD1 matching over 8 bases. V was pared by 0 bases and J by 9 bases, with 10 bases of the junction left unmatched. CDR3 length: 17 amino acids. Per the germline V gene, CDR1 is KGHSH and CDR2 is LQKENI. DNA of the CDR3: TGTGCCAGCTCACCACCGAGAGGGACAGGAAGTAGTTCACCCCTCCACTTT. It specifies CASSPPRGTGSSSPLHF.

The count of this clone is one. This chain joins TRBV5-1 and TRBJ2-5, with a possible D match to TRBD1 (5 bases). The germline CDR1 and CDR2 sequences are SGHRS and YFSETQ. V lost 3 bases and J lost 1, with 7 bases in between. The CDR3 loop spans 13 amino acids. In DNA, the CDR3 is TGCGCCAGCAGCTCAGGGCCCCAAGAGACCCAGTACTTC. Its protein product is CASSSGPQETQYF. Full variable domain (rest looked up from reference TRBV5-1 and TRBJ2-5): KAGVTQTPRYLIKTRGQQVTLSCSPISGHRSVSWYQQTPGQGLQFLFEYFSETQRNKGNFPGRFSGRQFSNSRSEMNVSTLELGDSALYLCASSSGPQETQYFGPGTRLLVL.

There are a few counts of this clone. The genes are TRBV19 and TRBJ2-2, with 9 bases identical to TRBD2. Germline V CDR1 and CDR2: LNHDA, SQIVND (reference sequence). V was clipped by 4 bases and J by 0 bases; unmatched bases: 0. CDR3 size: 15 residues. CDR3 nucleotides: TGTGCCAGTAGTACTAGCGGGGCGAACACCGGGGAGCTGTTTTTT. It translates to CASSTSGANTGELFF. Full variable domain (missing parts from reference TRBV19 and TRBJ2-2): DGGITQSPKYLFRKEGQNVTLSCEQNLNHDAMYWYRQDPGQGLRLIYYSQIVNDFQKGDIAEGYSVSREKKESFPLTVTSAQKNPTAFYLCASSTSGANTGELFFGEGSRLTVL.

A single count supports this clone. The J gene is TRBJ1-1, the V gene TRBV7-8; 8 bases align to TRBD1. CDR1 is SGHVS, CDR2 FQNEAQ, per germline. J gave up 12 bases and V 5 bases, and 14 bases lay outside the gene matches. The CDR3 contains 14 residues. The CDR3 nucleotides read TGTGCCAGCAGCCGAGAAACAATGAGGACAGGGTCTTTCTTT. Protein sequence: CASSRETMRTGSFF. Variable domain in full (rest from reference TRBV7-8 and TRBJ1-1): GAGVSQSPRYKVAKRGQDVALRCDPISGHVSLFWYQQALGQGPEFLTYFQNEAQLDKSGLPSDRFFAERPEGSVSTLKIQRTQQEDSAVYLCASSRETMRTGSFFGQGTRLTVV.

CDR3 loop: CASSPAIGGANYGYTF. Written as DNA, the CDR3 is TGTGCCAGCAGCCCCGCCATAGGGGGGGCTAACTATGGCTACACCTTC. V usage is TRBV11-2 and J usage is TRBJ1-2; a possible D gene is TRBD1 (6 bases). Trimming stripped 5 bases from V and 0 bases from J, with 16 bases between. The CDR3 loop spans 16 amino acids. Germline assignment: CDR1 SGHAT and CDR2 FQNNGV. The whole variable domain, remainder taken from reference TRBV11-2 and TRBJ1-2, is EAGVAQSPRYKIIEKRQSVAFWCNPISGHATLYWYQQILGQGPKLLIQFQNNGVVDDSQLPKDRFSAERLKGVDSTLKIQPAKLEDSAVYLCASSPAIGGANYGYTFGSGTRLTVV.

The chain uses TRBV19 and TRBJ2-3; TRBD1 matches 7 bases. The V and J ends lost 3 bases and 1 base, in that order; junction bases with no gene match: 7. This CDR3 spans 16 amino acids. Germline values: CDR1 LNHDA, CDR2 SQIVND (reference sequence). This CDR3 reads CASSIKGASGTDTQYF. The CDR3 DNA is TGTGCCAGTAGTATTAAGGGGGCCTCGGGCACAGATACGCAGTATTTT.

This clone came up once. The rearrangement links TRBV2 to TRBJ1-2; D call uncertain. V lost 0 bases to trimming and J lost 1 base, with 15 bases between them. The CDR3 consists of 17 residues. Germline CDR1 reads SNHLY; CDR2 reads FYNNEI. The CDR3 region has the DNA TGTGCCAGCAGTGAAGCGCTAGAGCTAGTTCTTAACTATGGCTACACCTTC. Amino acid sequence: CASSEALELVLNYGYTF.

J is TRBJ1-2 and V is TRBV7-8; D is perhaps TRBD1 (5 bases). The germline gives CDR1 SGHVS, CDR2 FQNEAQ. Trimming stripped 3 bases from V and 1 base from J, with 12 bases between. The length of the CDR3 is 15 residues. CDR3 in DNA: TGTGCCAGCAGCTTCAGGGCAGATGATAACTATGGCTACACCTTC. Amino acid sequence: CASSFRADDNYGYTF.

This clone was detected a few times. This chain joins TRBV7-8 and TRBJ1-2, with 9 bases lining up with TRBD1. Losses at the gene ends were 5 bases for V and 7 bases for J; bases not matched to a gene: 11. From germline, CDR1 is SGHVS and CDR2 FQNEAQ. The CDR3 totals 15 residues. CDR3 DNA: TGTGCCAGCAGCCTTACACAGGGGGCAGTCTTTGGCTACACCTTC. The encoded protein is CASSLTQGAVFGYTF.

The chain uses TRBV11-2 and TRBJ1-3; D gene unclear. The CDR3 has 14 residues. In germline, CDR1 is SGHAT, CDR2 FQNNGV. The V gene lost 1 base and the J gene lost 7 bases, with 11 bases spanning the gap. The CDR3 sequence is CASSLAGFGNTIYF. In nucleotides, the CDR3 is TGTGCCAGCAGCTTAGCGGGGTTTGGGAACACCATATATTTT.

The rearrangement joins TRBV7-9 to TRBJ2-5; 7 bases match TRBD1. Germline V CDR1 and CDR2: SEHNR, FQNEAQ (reference sequence). The CDR3 has 15 amino acids. After removal of 6 bases from V and 5 bases from J, the junction contained 12 bases not matched to a gene. In nucleotides, the CDR3 is TGTGCCAGCAGTTCATATACGACAGGGATGGAGACCCAGTACTTC. It encodes CASSSYTTGMETQYF. The whole variable domain, remainder taken from reference TRBV7-9 and TRBJ2-5, is DTGVSQNPRHKITKRGQNVTFRCDPISEHNRLYWYRQTLGQGPEFLTYFQNEAQLEKSRLLSDRFSAERPKGSFSTLEIQRTEQGDSAMYLCASSSYTTGMETQYFGPGTRLLVL.

The chain links TRBV29-1 to TRBJ2-6; D possibly corresponds to TRBD2 (5 bases). Between the trimmed V and J ends, which lost 4 bases and 0 bases, there was a span of 19 bases. The CDR3 is 18 residues long. The germline CDR1 and CDR2 sequences are SQVTM and ANQGSEA. CDR3 nucleotides: TGCAGCGTTGGAAGAGGGCAGCCTGGTCTCTCTGGGGCCAACGTCCTGACTTTC. This sequence encodes CSVGRGQPGLSGANVLTF.

This chain uses TRBV7-9 with TRBJ1-3; D is undetermined. V shed 5 bases and J shed 3 bases, with 17 bases lying between them. The CDR3 covers 16 residues. Per germline, CDR1 SEHNR and CDR2 FQNEAQ (reference sequence). CDR3 in DNA: TGTGCCAGCAGCGCGATCGAGGGAGAATTTGGAAACACCATATATTTT. Its translation is CASSAIEGEFGNTIYF.

V is TRBV9 and J is TRBJ2-1, with 14 bases identical to TRBD2. This CDR3 contains 14 residues. Trimming removed 3 bases from V and 14 bases from J; junction bases left unmatched: 7. Germline V lookup: CDR1 SGDLS, CDR2 YYNGEE. In DNA, the CDR3 is TGTGCCAGCAGCGCTACGACTAGCGGGGGGGAAAAGTTCTTC. Residues: CASSATTSGGEKFF.

The chain carries TRBV6-6 and TRBJ1-2, with D possibly matching TRBD1 (6 bases). The V end was cut by 4 bases, the J end by 6 bases, with 18 bases between. CDR3 length: 15 residues. The germline V gene has CDR1 MNHNY and CDR2 SVGAGI (reference sequence). The CDR3 nucleotides are TGTGCCAGCAGTTCCGTCAGGGGACCCCGAGATGGCTACACCTTC. Protein product: CASSSVRGPRDGYTF.

The chain carries TRBV5-1 and TRBJ1-5; perhaps TRBD1 as D (5 bases). V shed 5 bases and J shed 2 bases, with 26 bases lying between them. Germline CDR1 is SGHRS and CDR2 is YFSETQ. This CDR3 has 19 amino acids. In nucleotides, the CDR3 is TGCGCCAGCAGTGGCAGTGGGGGACTTATCGAGAGTGGCAATCAGCCCCAGCATTTT. Translated, it gives CASSGSGGLIESGNQPQHF.

This chain connects TRBV19 to TRBJ1-1; D remains unclear. The germline gives CDR1 LNHDA, CDR2 SQIVND (reference sequence). This CDR3 is built from 13 residues. V was cut by 3 bases and J by 0 bases, with 5 bases left in between. The CDR3 spells CASSIPMNTEAFF. CDR3 DNA sequence: TGTGCCAGTAGTATCCCCATGAACACTGAAGCTTTCTTT.

The rearrangement joins TRBV6-5 to TRBJ2-2, with TRBD1 matching 9 bases. The CDR3 runs 14 residues. J lost 8 bases, V lost 6 bases, and 7 bases had no gene match. Germline V gene lookup returns CDR1 MNHEY and CDR2 SVGAGI. The CDR3 DNA sequence: TGTGCCAGCAGATTACAGGGGGCGATTGGGGAGCTGTTTTTT. Its translation: CASRLQGAIGELFF.

This clone was counted only a few times. The rearrangement links TRBV7-2 to TRBJ2-5; 7 bases match TRBD1. This CDR3 has 14 amino acids. Trimming at V came to 5 bases and at J to 5 bases, leaving 8 bases not matched to a gene. Germline V gene data show CDR1 as SGHTA and CDR2 as FQGNSA. CDR3 DNA sequence: TGTGCCAGCAGCGGAAACCGGGGACAGGAGACCCAGTACTTC. Its translation: CASSGNRGQETQYF. The full variable domain, in which reference TRBV7-2 and TRBJ2-5 provide the parts outside the CDR3, is GAGVSQSPSNKVTEKGKDVELRCDPISGHTALYWYRQSLGQGLEFLIYFQGNSAPDKSGLPSDRFSAERTGGSVSTLTIQRTQQEDSAVYLCASSGNRGQETQYFGPGTRLLVL.

The chain is built from TRBV3-1 (or the pseudogene TRBV3-2) and TRBJ1-4; D is perhaps TRBD1 (6 bases). The germline CDR1 and CDR2 sequences are LGHDT and YNNKEL (reference sequence). Trimming pared 4 bases from V and 0 bases from J, leaving 12 bases between. The CDR3 has 16 residues. The CDR3 spells CASSPGQHSTNEKLFF. The CDR3 DNA reads as TGTGCCAGCAGCCCAGGACAGCACTCAACTAATGAAAAACTGTTTTTT.

This sequence joins TRBV7-9 and TRBJ2-3, with no clear D. The V end lost 2 bases, the J end lost 4 bases, and 7 bases lay between the germline ends. Per germline, CDR1 SEHNR and CDR2 FQNEAQ (reference sequence). The CDR3 runs 13 residues. CDR3 sequence: CASSLSRPDTQYF. The CDR3 nucleotides are TGTGCCAGCAGCTTATCGCGGCCAGATACGCAGTATTTT.